The clone carrying this TCR beta chain was counted a single time. This sample is drawn from a study of blood T cell repertoires in COVID-19. Study at large: The analysed material was cDNA or gDNA that came from T cells, B-cell-depleted T cells, or PBMCs.

Sequenced by immunoSEQ multiplex PCR; TCRdb stores in-frame clones only, minus some. This table has approximately 170,000 clones, roughly 86% appearing once. The CDR3 covers 14 residues. Germline V gene data show CDR1 as MNHEY and CDR2 as SVGEGT. Trimming shortened V by 3 bases and J by 2 bases, and 10 bases separated the two germline ends. The V gene is TRBV6-2 or TRBV6-3, the J gene TRBJ2-5; D is uncertain. The clonotype was recovered from an elderly woman with COVID-19, enrolled during active disease. Input material: peripheral blood. CDR3 DNA: TGTGCCAGCAGTTATGCGGCAACTCAAGAGACCCAGTACTTC. This translates into CASSYAATQETQYF.